These T cell receptor beta chains were read from a single sample in a study of blood T cell repertoires in COVID-19. Only in-frame clones appear in the TCRdb table, and some are missing; sequencing was by immunoSEQ multiplex PCR. Of fewer than 250,000 clones listed, approximately 86% are singletons. Sequenced sample: peripheral blood. These TCRs come from a woman between 55 and 75 years old with active or convalescent COVID-19. Both conserved end residues are part of each CDR3. Each record gives: D gene, CDR3 length, V gene, J gene, clone size, CDR3 DNA, CDR3 protein. D genes are given only for firm matches. A row's size may be missing; if present it is once, few, many or a size class.

TRBD1	16	TRBV3-1/TRBV3-2	TRBJ1-4	NA	TGTGCCAGCAGCCAAGGGGGACAGGGTCCTAATGAAAAACTGTTTTTT	CASSQGGQGPNEKLFF
TRBD1	15	TRBV7-8	TRBJ1-4	NA	TGTGCCAGCAGCTCCGACAGGGCAACTAATGAAAAACTGTTTTTT	CASSSDRATNEKLFF
TRBD1	17	TRBV3-1/TRBV3-2	TRBJ2-6	few	TGTGCCAGCAGCCGTCGGACAGGCGCCTCTGGGGCCAACGTCCTGACTTTC	CASSRRTGASGANVLTF
NA	14	TRBV7-8	TRBJ2-1	NA	TGTGCCAGCAGCTCAGGACGCGGGCACAATGAGCAGTTCTTC	CASSSGRGHNEQFF
TRBD1	15	TRBV3-1/TRBV3-2	TRBJ2-1	NA	TGTGCCAGCAGCCCCCGGGACAGGGGGTCCAATGAGCAGTTCTTC	CASSPRDRGSNEQFF
TRBD2	16	TRBV19	TRBJ2-7	NA	TGTGCCAGTAGTGCATCACTAGCGGCCCGCCCCTACGAGCAGTACTTC	CASSASLAARPYEQYF
TRBD2	18	TRBV5-7	TRBJ2-2	NA	TGTGCCAGCAGCCCAACTCATACTAGCGCGCCGAACACCGGGGAGCTGTTTTTT	CASSPTHTSAPNTGELFF
TRBD2	15	TRBV11-2	TRBJ2-7	NA	TGTGCCAGCAACATATGGGCTAGCGGGGGCTACGAGCAGTACTTC	CASNIWASGGYEQYF
NA	14	TRBV7-2	TRBJ2-3	NA	TGTGCCAGCAGCTTCGAGTATAGCACAGATACGCAGTATTTT	CASSFEYSTDTQYF
TRBD1	16	TRBV11-3	TRBJ2-1	NA	TGTGCCAGCAGCGTCCAACAGGGGGTACCCTACAATGAGCAGTTCTTC	CASSVQQGVPYNEQFF
TRBD1	14	TRBV19	TRBJ1-2	NA	TGTGCCAGTAGTAAGGGACAGGGGGACTATGGCTACACCTTC	CASSKGQGDYGYTF
NA	14	TRBV27	TRBJ2-1	few	TGTGCCAGCAAAGCAGGGCCGGATCGGGGGGCGCAGTTCTTC	CASKAGPDRGAQFF
NA	15	TRBV28	TRBJ1-2	NA	TGTGCCAGCAGTTTGAACAGACCGGCAAAGGATGGCTACACCTTC	CASSLNRPAKDGYTF
TRBD1	16	TRBV5-1	TRBJ2-2	NA	TGCGCCAGCAGCTTGGGCCGAGGGGGCCTCACCGGGGAGCTGTTTTTT	CASSLGRGGLTGELFF
NA	15	TRBV5-5	TRBJ1-1	few	TGTGCCAGCAGTTCTCTTGGCGGGGGCTACACTGAAGCTTTCTTT	CASSSLGGGYTEAFF
NA	12	TRBV29-1	TRBJ2-1	few	TGCAGCGTTGAGGTTAGGGGCAATGAGCAGTTCTTC	CSVEVRGNEQFF
NA	15	TRBV9	TRBJ1-3	NA	TGTGCCAGCAGCCCCTCTGGGGCGCCCGGAAACACCATATATTTT	CASSPSGAPGNTIYF
TRBD1	15	TRBV12-5	TRBJ2-5	NA	TGTGCTAGTGGCCCTCCGGGACAGGGGTTCGAGACCCAGTACTTC	CASGPPGQGFETQYF
TRBD2	14	TRBV7-3	TRBJ2-5	once	TGTGCCAGCAGCCCCCTGGGGGGGGACGGGACCCAGTACTTC	CASSPLGGDGTQYF
TRBD1	16	TRBV5-5	TRBJ2-7	NA	TGTGCCAGCAGCACTTCTAGTACAGGGGACCCCTACGAGCAGTACTTC	CASSTSSTGDPYEQYF
NA	14	TRBV2	TRBJ2-5	NA	TGTGCCAGCAGTGAAGAAGGCCCTTCGGGGACCCAGTACTTC	CASSEEGPSGTQYF
NA	14	TRBV19	TRBJ2-3	NA	TGTGCCAGTAGTATGATCAGTTCTCCAGATACGCAGTATTTT	CASSMISSPDTQYF
TRBD1	16	TRBV5-4	TRBJ1-1	NA	TGTGCCAGCAGCTTGGGTCCAGACAGGGGGCAAGCTGAAGCTTTCTTT	CASSLGPDRGQAEAFF
NA	13	TRBV30	TRBJ1-2	NA	TGTGCCTGGAGTGTACAGGTCTCCGGCGGCTACACCTTC	CAWSVQVSGGYTF
NA	14	TRBV2	TRBJ1-5	once	TGTGCCAGCAGTGCACAAAGTTCCAATCAGCCCCAGCATTTT	CASSAQSSNQPQHF
TRBD1	15	TRBV4-2	TRBJ1-2	few	TGTGCCAGCAGCCAGGATGACAGGGGGATGGATGGCTACACCTTC	CASSQDDRGMDGYTF
NA	15	TRBV4-1	TRBJ2-3	NA	TGCGCCAGCAGCCGCCGACTTCAGGCGGGAGATACGCAGTATTTT	CASSRRLQAGDTQYF
NA	14	TRBV13	TRBJ2-1	NA	TGTGCCAGCCACCGGGATCGGTCCTACAATGAGCAGTTCTTC	CASHRDRSYNEQFF
TRBD2	13	TRBV7-2	TRBJ2-7	NA	TGTGCCAGCAGCTTAGTTGGGGGGGACGAGCAGTACTTC	CASSLVGGDEQYF
TRBD1	18	TRBV10-3	TRBJ2-2	NA	TGTGCCATCAGCTACTCCCCCTCCGGGACAGGGTCGCGCGGGGAGCTGTTTTTT	CAISYSPSGTGSRGELFF
NA	14	TRBV5-1	TRBJ1-2	once	TGCGCCAGCAGCTTGCGGCCCGCCGAGCGTGGCTACACCTTC	CASSLRPAERGYTF
NA	14	TRBV6-4	TRBJ2-1	NA	TGTGCCAGCAGTGTGGGCAGCTCCTACAATGAGCAGTTCTTC	CASSVGSSYNEQFF
NA	13	TRBV10-3	TRBJ1-1	NA	TGTGCCATCAACAGGGATGCAGACACTGAAGCTTTCTTT	CAINRDADTEAFF
TRBD2	14	TRBV7-2	TRBJ2-5	NA	TGTGCCAGCAGCCCTCAGAGCGGGGGAGAGACCCAGTACTTC	CASSPQSGGETQYF
NA	15	TRBV15	TRBJ1-4	NA	TGTGCCACCAGCAGAGAAACACAGGGTGGCGAAAAACTGTTTTTT	CATSRETQGGEKLFF
TRBD1	14	TRBV10-2	TRBJ2-5	NA	TGCGCCAGCAGTGAATCAGGGGGCGGAGAGACCCAGTACTTC	CASSESGGGETQYF
TRBD2	20	TRBV18	TRBJ2-3	NA	TGTGCCAGCTCACCCCCTCCCGGGACTAGCGGGGGGGCCAACACAGATACGCAGTATTTT	CASSPPPGTSGGANTDTQYF
NA	15	TRBV6-1	TRBJ2-5	NA	TGTGCCAGCAGTGAACAGGGACCTAGGGGGGAGACCCAGTACTTC	CASSEQGPRGETQYF
TRBD1	17	TRBV4-2	TRBJ1-3	NA	TGTGCCAGCAGCCAAGATCCCAGGGGGCGGTCTGGAAACACCATATATTTT	CASSQDPRGRSGNTIYF
TRBD1	13	TRBV29-1	TRBJ1-2	once	TGCAGCGTCCCGGGACAGGGGGACTATGGCTACACCTTC	CSVPGQGDYGYTF
NA	14	TRBV16	TRBJ2-3	NA	TGTGCCAGCAGCGCCAGGAGGGGCGCAGATACGCAGTATTTT	CASSARRGADTQYF
TRBD1	14	TRBV6-5	TRBJ1-2	NA	TGTGCCAGCAGTTACTCGGACAGGGTGAGAGGCTACACCTTC	CASSYSDRVRGYTF
NA	13	TRBV28	TRBJ2-3	NA	TGTGCCAGCAGCTACCGGGACTCGTATACGCAGTATTTT	CASSYRDSYTQYF
NA	14	TRBV5-1	TRBJ2-1	NA	TGCGCCAGCAGCCGCAGGGCTTCAGACAATGAGCAGTTCTTC	CASSRRASDNEQFF
TRBD2	17	TRBV3-1/TRBV3-2	TRBJ2-1	NA	TGTGCCAGCAGCCAGTTCCTCGTTCCTAGCGGGGGCAATGAGCAGTTCTTC	CASSQFLVPSGGNEQFF
NA	14	TRBV4-1	TRBJ1-2	few	TGCGCCAGCAGCCCGCCGGACGGTGGGAGAGGCTACACCTTC	CASSPPDGGRGYTF